This T cell receptor beta chain appears in the sequencing data of a study of blood T cell repertoires in COVID-19. Produced via immunoSEQ multiplex PCR; TCRdb's table is partial and in-frame only. The sample holds under 300,000 clones, roughly 87% seen once. Germline V lookup: CDR1 LGHDT, CDR2 YNNKEL (reference sequence). V lost 6 bases and J lost 2, with 15 bases in between. This CDR3 spans 15 amino acids. The sample was PBMCs or T cells enriched from blood (not recorded which). This receptor was obtained from a woman aged 25-40 years with acute COVID-19. The rearrangement joins TRBV3-1 (or the pseudogene TRBV3-2) to TRBJ2-3, with D possibly matching TRBD2 (6 bases). This chain's CDR3 is CASSPVTGVTDTQYF. The CDR3 nucleotides read TGTGCCAGCAGTCCAGTGACGGGGGTCACAGATACGCAGTATTTT.